Listed below are T cell receptor beta chains from one sample, sequenced in a study of human T cells and chemical hapten exposure. TCRdb fed the RACE reads into MiXCR, producing one record per CDR3 protein. Here the sample spans some 98,000 distinct CDR3 sequences, 10% to 11% being singletons. The material sequenced was whole blood, taken in connection with sensitization to the hapten diphenylcyclopropenone (DPC). The source of these receptors is a woman in her sixties with alopecia areata. Some clones in this sample may be carry-over from other donors' samples. Both conserved end residues are part of each CDR3. Fields, in order: J gene, V gene, clone size, D gene, CDR3 protein, CDR3 DNA. D genes are given only for firm matches. Where a row states a size, it is once, few, many or the class of an expanded clone; other rows omit it.

TRBJ2-7 TRBV10-2 few - CASSESHQTSSRYF TGCGCCAGCAGTGAGTCCCACCAGACTAGTAGTCGGTACTTC
TRBJ2-3 TRBV5-1 few TRBD2 CASSLAGSGGTDTQYF TGCGCCAGCAGCTTGGCGGGTAGCGGGGGCACAGATACGCAGTATTTT
TRBJ2-7 TRBV29-1 many - CSVLGNSYEQYF TGCAGCGTTTTAGGGAACTCCTACGAGCAGTACTTC
TRBJ2-5 TRBV7-6 - TRBD2 CASSYLLAGGLGTETQYF TGTGCCAGCAGCTACTTACTAGCGGGAGGTCTAGGGACAGAGACCCAGTACTTC
TRBJ1-6 TRBV2 - TRBD1 CASSVRGQVSPLHF TGTGCCAGCAGTGTTAGGGGACAGGTTTCACCCCTCCACTTT
TRBJ2-5 TRBV6-5 many - CASSYSHFQETQYF TGTGCCAGCAGTTACTCGCACTTCCAAGAGACCCAGTACTTC
TRBJ2-5 TRBV11-3 many - CASSLGSGQETQYF TGTGCCAGCAGCTTAGGGTCGGGGCAAGAGACCCAGTACTTC
TRBJ1-4 TRBV6-5 few - CASSIRGSNEKLFF TGTGCCAGCAGTATCAGGGGCTCTAATGAAAAACTGTTTTTT
TRBJ1-1 TRBV29-1 - TRBD1 CSGGHMGQGNTEAFF TGCAGCGGGGGCCATATGGGACAGGGGAACACTGAAGCTTTCTTT
TRBJ2-3 TRBV30 - TRBD2 CAWSVRRTSGVTDTQYF TGTGCCTGGAGTGTCCGGAGGACTAGCGGGGTCACAGATACGCAGTATTTT
TRBJ1-1 TRBV7-9 few TRBD1 CASSLTDRLNTEAFF TGTGCCAGCAGCTTAACGGACAGGTTGAACACTGAAGCTTTCTTT
TRBJ2-3 TRBV6-5 few - CASSITGSTDTQYF TGTGCCAGCAGTATCACGGGCAGCACAGATACGCAGTATTTT
TRBJ2-5 TRBV29-1 few - CSGTQGYQETQYF TGCAGCGGCACGCAGGGGTACCAAGAGACCCAGTACTTC
TRBJ1-5 TRBV9 many - CARGRLSNQPQHF TGTGCCAGGGGTCGGCTTAGCAATCAGCCCCAGCATTTT
TRBJ1-1 TRBV29-1 many - CSVAWAAEAFF TGCAGCGTTGCTTGGGCTGCTGAAGCTTTCTTT
TRBJ2-3 TRBV11-1 few - CASSRRGTDTQYF TGTGCCAGCAGCCGGAGGGGCACAGATACGCAGTATTTT
TRBJ2-1 TRBV10-3 - - CAITGGGPGDNEQFF TGTGCCATCACTGGTGGGGGCCCTGGGGACAATGAGCAGTTCTTC
TRBJ2-1 TRBV12-3/TRBV12-4 - TRBD2 CASSLQLAGGLNEQFF TGTGCCAGCAGTCTCCAACTAGCGGGGGGGCTGAATGAGCAGTTCTTC
TRBJ1-1 TRBV6-1 - - CASSSINRVVYTEAFF TGTGCCAGCAGTTCAATCAACAGGGTGGTGTACACTGAAGCTTTCTTT
TRBJ2-2 TRBV28 - TRBD2 CASKSGGAATGELFF TGTGCCAGCAAAAGCGGGGGGGCCGCCACCGGGGAGCTGTTTTTT
TRBJ2-1 TRBV5-1 few - CASSLLPADSYNEQFF TGCGCCAGCAGCCTGCTCCCGGCCGATTCCTACAATGAGCAGTTCTTC
TRBJ1-2 TRBV27 - - CASSTLPGQRPYGYTF TGTGCCAGCAGTACACTCCCTGGACAGCGTCCTTATGGCTACACCTTC
TRBJ2-7 TRBV2 - TRBD2 CASSDGLAGTSEQYF TGTGCCAGCAGTGATGGACTAGCGGGGACCTCAGAGCAGTACTTC
TRBJ1-5 TRBV20-1 many - CSARDPREGSYQPQHF TGCAGTGCTAGAGATCCCCGGGAGGGGAGCTATCAGCCCCAGCATTTT
TRBJ2-3 TRBV6-1 many - CASSPTGYVTDTQYF TGTGCCAGCAGCCCCACCGGGTATGTCACAGATACGCAGTATTTT
TRBJ1-3 TRBV13 many TRBD1 CASSEQGSGNTIYF TGTGCCAGCAGCGAACAGGGGTCAGGAAACACTATATATTTT
TRBJ2-5 TRBV6-2/TRBV6-3 few - CASRLGRETQYF TGTGCCAGCCGGTTGGGGCGAGAGACCCAGTACTTC
TRBJ1-2 TRBV7-9 many TRBD1 CASHFWPGQAYGYTF TGTGCCAGCCACTTCTGGCCGGGACAGGCTTATGGCTACACCTTC
TRBJ1-2 TRBV27 many TRBD1 CASRQPLRDRTSGYTF TGTGCCAGCAGACAACCGCTCCGGGACAGAACTAGTGGCTACACCTTC
TRBJ1-2 TRBV12-3/TRBV12-4 many - CASSLGTDNYGYTF TGTGCCAGCAGTTTAGGGACGGATAACTATGGCTACACCTTC
TRBJ1-1 TRBV2 many - CASMYRVGQATEAFF TGTGCCAGCATGTACAGGGTAGGTCAGGCCACTGAAGCTTTCTTT
TRBJ2-2 TRBV2 - - CASSEASVGGELFF TGTGCCAGCAGTGAAGCGTCGGTCGGCGGGGAGCTGTTTTTT
TRBJ1-1 TRBV7-3 many TRBD1 CASSSQPGQGVTEAFF TGTGCCAGCAGCTCCCAACCGGGACAGGGAGTCACTGAAGCTTTCTTT
TRBJ2-5 TRBV3-1 few - CASSQLQETQYF TGTGCCAGCAGCCAACTTCAAGAGACCCAGTACTTC
TRBJ2-7 TRBV5-4 - TRBD2 CASSLGDGGDEQYF TGTGCCAGCAGCTTGGGTGATGGGGGGGACGAGCAGTACTTC
TRBJ2-7 TRBV7-2 many - CASSLGAVREQYF TGTGCCAGCAGCTTAGGGGCAGTAAGGGAGCAGTACTTC
TRBJ1-6 TRBV6-5 many - CASSYSVAGLNNSPLHF TGTGCCAGCAGTTACTCCGTGGCCGGTTTAAATAATTCACCCCTCCACTTT
TRBJ2-3 TRBV30 few TRBD1 CACDRGVPDTQYF TGTGCCTGCGACAGGGGCGTCCCAGATACGCAGTATTTT
TRBJ2-7 TRBV6-5 many - CASSKAYEQYF TGTGCCAGCAGTAAAGCCTACGAGCAGTACTTC
TRBJ2-7 TRBV7-9 - - CASSLPRGNEQYF TGTGCCAGCAGCTTACCCAGGGGCAACGAGCAGTACTTC
TRBJ2-5 TRBV7-8 many - CASSFGTTQETQYF TGTGCCAGCAGCTTCGGGACGACTCAAGAGACCCAGTACTTC
TRBJ2-7 TRBV19 few - CASSGLYEQYF TGTGCCAGTAGTGGACTATACGAGCAGTACTTC
TRBJ1-5 TRBV3-1 many TRBD1 CASSQRTGQGQPQHF TGTGCCAGCAGCCAACGGACAGGGCAGGGTCAGCCCCAGCATTTT
TRBJ1-5 TRBV6-6 - - CASSYEGTPQHF TGTGCCAGCAGTTACGAGGGGACGCCCCAGCATTTT
TRBJ2-7 TRBV2 - - CASSDTDPYEQYF TGTGCCAGCAGTGACACTGATCCCTACGAGCAGTACTTC
TRBJ2-1 TRBV3-1 - TRBD1 CASSPFRDRGYNEQFF TGTGCCAGCAGCCCTTTCCGGGACAGGGGCTACAATGAGCAGTTCTTC
TRBJ1-1 TRBV6-5 - - CASSYSRSGVANTEAFF TGTGCCAGCAGTTACTCTCGGTCAGGGGTAGCGAACACTGAAGCTTTCTTT
TRBJ2-1 TRBV5-1 - - CASRTGEDEQFF TGCGCCAGCAGAACCGGAGAGGATGAGCAGTTCTTC
TRBJ1-3 TRBV10-2 many - CASSEKRASGNTIYF TGCGCCAGCAGTGAGAAGCGTGCTTCCGGAAACACCATATATTTT
TRBJ2-1 TRBV6-5 few - CASSTQHNEQFF TGTGCCAGCAGTACCCAGCACAATGAGCAGTTCTTC